This TCR beta chain was observed in a study of cytomegalovirus exposure and HLA in healthy donors. General observations from the study: Data from an earlier analysis indicated that most TCR beta V segments were productive either about 87% or about 30% of the time.

Comment on this clone: The antigen remains undetermined.

The PCR had 60 Vbeta and 13 Jbeta primers. Clones were read by immunoSEQ multiplex PCR, and TCRdb kept only the in-frame ones, dropping some. The sample lists more than 110,000 clones; more than 75% were seen once. The source material was PBMCs. The clonotype comes from a male donor in good health and CMV-seronegative.

CDR3 bases: TGTGCCAGCAGTTTATCACTCTTTGATCATCGTGGCTACACCTTC. Protein sequence: CASSLSLFDHRGYTF. The rearrangement joins TRBV27 to TRBJ1-2; D not certain. This CDR3 contains 15 residues. Germline V gene lookup returns CDR1 MNHEY and CDR2 SMNVEV (reference sequence). Trimming removed 0 bases from V and 7 bases from J, with 15 bases in between.